This is a list of T cell receptor beta chains from one sample in a study of T-cell reconstitution after alpha-beta-depleted transplantation in children. One entry per CDR3 protein results from TCRdb running MiXCR on the PCR reads. Counted here are 440,000 or so distinct CDR3 sequences, roughly a tenth occurring once; the ten biggest clones make up roughly 5.1%. Sample: PBMCs from the stem cell graft donor, taken from the stem cell graft. The receptors shown here come from a human donor who donated a stem cell graft to a child with acute myeloid leukemia. Each CDR3 is given with its conserved first and last residue. Fields, in order: clone size, CDR3 length, V gene, J gene, D gene, CDR3 DNA, CDR3 protein. A D gene is named only where the DNA matches it firmly. Some rows mark clone size as missing; the rest say once, few, many or name a class of expanded clone.

abundance: -
len: 15
v_gene: TRBV7-9
j_gene: TRBJ1-2
d_gene: TRBD1
CDR3nt: TGTGCCAGCAGCCCGAGACAGGGCCCCATCTATGGCTACACCTTC
CDR3aa: CASSPRQGPIYGYTF

abundance: many
len: 14
v_gene: TRBV4-3
j_gene: TRBJ1-6
d_gene: -
CDR3nt: TGCGCCAGCAGCCAAGGGCGATTCAATTCACCCCTCCACTTT
CDR3aa: CASSQGRFNSPLHF

abundance: many
len: 14
v_gene: TRBV7-2
j_gene: TRBJ2-5
d_gene: -
CDR3nt: TGTGCCAGCAGCTACCGACAGTTCCAAGAGACCCAGTACTTC
CDR3aa: CASSYRQFQETQYF

abundance: many
len: 15
v_gene: TRBV5-1
j_gene: TRBJ2-5
d_gene: TRBD2
CDR3nt: TGCGCCAGCAGCTTAACGGGAGGGTACCAAGAGACCCAGTACTTC
CDR3aa: CASSLTGGYQETQYF

abundance: few
len: 14
v_gene: TRBV29-1
j_gene: TRBJ1-1
d_gene: -
CDR3nt: TGCAGCGTTGACCGGACCTCTGAGAACACTGAAGCTTTCTTT
CDR3aa: CSVDRTSENTEAFF

abundance: once
len: 16
v_gene: TRBV6-5
j_gene: TRBJ2-3
d_gene: TRBD2
CDR3nt: TGTGCCAGCAGTTACTCTCGCGGGGGGTTGACAGATACGCAGTATTTT
CDR3aa: CASSYSRGGLTDTQYF

abundance: -
len: 16
v_gene: TRBV18
j_gene: TRBJ2-5
d_gene: TRBD2
CDR3nt: TGTGCCAGCTCACCACGTGAGCGGGGGGATCAAGAGACCCAGTACTTC
CDR3aa: CASSPRERGDQETQYF

abundance: -
len: 18
v_gene: TRBV12-3/TRBV12-4
j_gene: TRBJ2-1
d_gene: TRBD2
CDR3nt: TGTGCCAGCAGTTTAGAGCGGGGGGGGGCGGGGAACTACAATGAGCAGTTCTTC
CDR3aa: CASSLERGGAGNYNEQFF

abundance: few
len: 15
v_gene: TRBV5-1
j_gene: TRBJ2-1
d_gene: -
CDR3nt: TGCGCCAGCAGCCAGCAGGCAGCTACGTACAATGAGCAGTTCTTC
CDR3aa: CASSQQAATYNEQFF

abundance: -
len: 14
v_gene: TRBV5-1
j_gene: TRBJ1-2
d_gene: TRBD1
CDR3nt: TGCGCCAGCAGCAAACAGGGACAGAACTATGGCTACACCTTC
CDR3aa: CASSKQGQNYGYTF

abundance: -
len: 14
v_gene: TRBV29-1
j_gene: TRBJ2-3
d_gene: -
CDR3nt: TGCAGCGTTGAAAGACGGGAAAGCACAGATACGCAGTATTTT
CDR3aa: CSVERRESTDTQYF

abundance: few
len: 15
v_gene: TRBV20-1
j_gene: TRBJ2-3
d_gene: -
CDR3nt: TGCAGTGCTAGTGCCCTACTAGACAGCACAGATACGCAGTATTTT
CDR3aa: CSASALLDSTDTQYF

abundance: many
len: 13
v_gene: TRBV7-3
j_gene: TRBJ2-2
d_gene: -
CDR3nt: TGTGCCAGCAGCCCGGGGACCACCGGGGAGCTGTTTTTT
CDR3aa: CASSPGTTGELFF

abundance: -
len: 15
v_gene: TRBV10-3
j_gene: TRBJ2-7
d_gene: TRBD2
CDR3nt: TGTGCCACCCAACCGGGACTAGCGGGAGACGCCGAGCAGTACTTC
CDR3aa: CATQPGLAGDAEQYF

abundance: -
len: 14
v_gene: TRBV29-1
j_gene: TRBJ2-3
d_gene: -
CDR3nt: TGCAGCGCTGCCCTACAAACCGGCACAGATACGCAGTATTTT
CDR3aa: CSAALQTGTDTQYF

abundance: few
len: 17
v_gene: TRBV20-1
j_gene: TRBJ2-3
d_gene: TRBD2
CDR3nt: TGCAGTGCTAGAGATTCGACTAGCGAAAAAAGCACAGATACGCAGTATTTT
CDR3aa: CSARDSTSEKSTDTQYF

abundance: -
len: 14
v_gene: TRBV7-9
j_gene: TRBJ1-3
d_gene: TRBD1
CDR3nt: TGTGCCAGCAGCCCCGCCGGGACAGGGCTCACCATATATTTT
CDR3aa: CASSPAGTGLTIYF

abundance: -
len: 13
v_gene: TRBV10-1
j_gene: TRBJ2-5
d_gene: -
CDR3nt: TGCGCCAGCAGTGAGTCGACCAATTTGGCCCAGTACTTC
CDR3aa: CASSESTNLAQYF

abundance: few
len: 11
v_gene: TRBV29-1
j_gene: TRBJ1-4
d_gene: -
CDR3nt: TGCAGCGCCTTGGTCCACGAAAAACTGTTTTTT
CDR3aa: CSALVHEKLFF

abundance: -
len: 15
v_gene: TRBV28
j_gene: TRBJ2-7
d_gene: -
CDR3nt: TGTGCCAGCAGTTCCCAGACAGCACACACCTACGAGCAGTACTTC
CDR3aa: CASSSQTAHTYEQYF

abundance: many
len: 16
v_gene: TRBV4-2
j_gene: TRBJ2-1
d_gene: TRBD2
CDR3nt: TGTGCCAGCAGCCGTACAACGGGACTAGCATCCAATGAGCAGTTCTTC
CDR3aa: CASSRTTGLASNEQFF

abundance: few
len: 17
v_gene: TRBV7-9
j_gene: TRBJ2-3
d_gene: TRBD2
CDR3nt: TGTGCCAGCAGCATTACGGTCCTAGCGGGAGTTAACGATACGCAGTATTTT
CDR3aa: CASSITVLAGVNDTQYF

abundance: -
len: 15
v_gene: TRBV20-1
j_gene: TRBJ2-2
d_gene: TRBD2
CDR3nt: TGCAGTGCTAGAGTGTCTAGCGGGAACACCGGGGAGCTGTTTTTT
CDR3aa: CSARVSSGNTGELFF

abundance: -
len: 16
v_gene: TRBV6-2/TRBV6-3
j_gene: TRBJ1-2
d_gene: TRBD1
CDR3nt: TGTGCCAGCAGTTACTCCCGGACAGGGGGGGACTATGGCTACACCTTC
CDR3aa: CASSYSRTGGDYGYTF

abundance: few
len: 16
v_gene: TRBV6-1
j_gene: TRBJ2-5
d_gene: TRBD2
CDR3nt: TGTGCCAGCAGACTCCACGGGGTAGCGGGCCAAGAGACCCAGTACTTC
CDR3aa: CASRLHGVAGQETQYF

abundance: few
len: 15
v_gene: TRBV5-1
j_gene: TRBJ2-1
d_gene: -
CDR3nt: TGCGCCAGCAGCTCCCGCGGGACTGGGGTGAATGAGCAGTTCTTC
CDR3aa: CASSSRGTGVNEQFF

abundance: many
len: 13
v_gene: TRBV29-1
j_gene: TRBJ2-2
d_gene: TRBD1
CDR3nt: TGCAGCGCCAAAGGGACAGTCACCGGGGAGCTGTTTTTT
CDR3aa: CSAKGTVTGELFF

abundance: -
len: 13
v_gene: TRBV6-1
j_gene: TRBJ1-5
d_gene: TRBD1
CDR3nt: TGTGCCAGCCGGGACAGGGGCCAACAGCCCCAGCATTTT
CDR3aa: CASRDRGQQPQHF

abundance: -
len: 15
v_gene: TRBV12-3/TRBV12-4
j_gene: TRBJ1-6
d_gene: TRBD1
CDR3nt: TGTGCCAGCAGTCCCTGGACAGGGCAGTACTCGGCCCTCCACTTT
CDR3aa: CASSPWTGQYSALHF

abundance: few
len: 16
v_gene: TRBV4-3
j_gene: TRBJ2-1
d_gene: TRBD2
CDR3nt: TGCGCCAGCAGCCAAGACCTAGCGGGAGTCTACAATGAGCAGTTCTTC
CDR3aa: CASSQDLAGVYNEQFF

abundance: many
len: 13
v_gene: TRBV9
j_gene: TRBJ2-1
d_gene: -
CDR3nt: TGTGCCAGCAGCGGGCCCCTGTTGAATGAGCAGTTCTTC
CDR3aa: CASSGPLLNEQFF

abundance: -
len: 14
v_gene: TRBV5-6
j_gene: TRBJ2-2
d_gene: -
CDR3nt: TGTGCCAGCACCTACGGCCTCGGAACCGGGGAGCTGTTTTTT
CDR3aa: CASTYGLGTGELFF

abundance: few
len: 11
v_gene: TRBV30
j_gene: TRBJ1-1
d_gene: TRBD1
CDR3nt: TGTGCCGCAGACAGGGGCACTGAAGCTTTCTTT
CDR3aa: CAADRGTEAFF

abundance: -
len: 17
v_gene: TRBV4-2
j_gene: TRBJ2-3
d_gene: TRBD2
CDR3nt: TGTGCCAGCAGCCAAGAGGCCGTTGCGCGGGGGGGAGATACGCAGTATTTT
CDR3aa: CASSQEAVARGGDTQYF

abundance: -
len: 15
v_gene: TRBV3-1
j_gene: TRBJ2-2
d_gene: -
CDR3nt: TGTGCCAGCAGCCAAGTTGCGGGGGCGGGCGGGGAGCTGTTTTTT
CDR3aa: CASSQVAGAGGELFF

abundance: -
len: 14
v_gene: TRBV29-1
j_gene: TRBJ2-3
d_gene: -
CDR3nt: TGCAGCGTTGAATCTCAGCGGGTCACAGATCCGCAGTATTTT
CDR3aa: CSVESQRVTDPQYF

abundance: many
len: 14
v_gene: TRBV10-3
j_gene: TRBJ1-5
d_gene: TRBD1
CDR3nt: TGTGCCCTACGAGTCGGGACAGGCAATCAGCCCCAGCATTTT
CDR3aa: CALRVGTGNQPQHF

abundance: few
len: 15
v_gene: TRBV9
j_gene: TRBJ2-2
d_gene: -
CDR3nt: TGTGCCAGCAGCCCCGGCGGCGGCACTACCGGGGAGCTGTTTTTT
CDR3aa: CASSPGGGTTGELFF

abundance: few
len: 14
v_gene: TRBV29-1
j_gene: TRBJ2-6
d_gene: TRBD1
CDR3nt: TGCAGCGTTCGACAGGGGGCCGGGGCCAACGTCCTGACTTTC
CDR3aa: CSVRQGAGANVLTF

abundance: few
len: 15
v_gene: TRBV20-1
j_gene: TRBJ2-3
d_gene: TRBD2
CDR3nt: TGCAGTGCAACTCCGACTAGCGGGAACACAGATACGCAGTATTTT
CDR3aa: CSATPTSGNTDTQYF

abundance: -
len: 14
v_gene: TRBV6-1
j_gene: TRBJ2-1
d_gene: -
CDR3nt: TGTGCCAGCAGACTCCCAGACAGATACAATGAGCAGTTCTTC
CDR3aa: CASRLPDRYNEQFF

abundance: -
len: 20
v_gene: TRBV9
j_gene: TRBJ2-3
d_gene: -
CDR3nt: TGTGCCAGCAGCGTAGCTACCGTCAGCGGAATGCCCTCTAGCACAGATACGCAGTATTTT
CDR3aa: CASSVATVSGMPSSTDTQYF

abundance: -
len: 13
v_gene: TRBV3-1
j_gene: TRBJ2-1
d_gene: -
CDR3nt: TGTGCCAGCAGATGGGGGTATACCAATGAGCAGTTCTTC
CDR3aa: CASRWGYTNEQFF

abundance: many
len: 13
v_gene: TRBV29-1
j_gene: TRBJ2-7
d_gene: TRBD2
CDR3nt: TGCAGCGCCGCCGGGGGGAGATTCTACGAGCAGTACTTC
CDR3aa: CSAAGGRFYEQYF

abundance: -
len: 12
v_gene: TRBV10-3
j_gene: TRBJ2-3
d_gene: -
CDR3nt: TGTGCCATCAGTGTAAACCTAGATACGCAGTATTTT
CDR3aa: CAISVNLDTQYF

abundance: -
len: 16
v_gene: TRBV7-9
j_gene: TRBJ1-6
d_gene: -
CDR3nt: TGTGCCAGCAGCGCTACCGGGACTCCAAGGGATTCACCCCTCCACTTT
CDR3aa: CASSATGTPRDSPLHF

abundance: few
len: 15
v_gene: TRBV20-1
j_gene: TRBJ2-5
d_gene: TRBD1
CDR3nt: TGCAGTGCTACCCCACCGAACAGGGGAAGAGAGACCCAGTACTTC
CDR3aa: CSATPPNRGRETQYF

abundance: few
len: 13
v_gene: TRBV9
j_gene: TRBJ1-1
d_gene: -
CDR3nt: TGTGCCAGCAGAGTGGTAGAGGGCACTGAAGCTTTCTTT
CDR3aa: CASRVVEGTEAFF